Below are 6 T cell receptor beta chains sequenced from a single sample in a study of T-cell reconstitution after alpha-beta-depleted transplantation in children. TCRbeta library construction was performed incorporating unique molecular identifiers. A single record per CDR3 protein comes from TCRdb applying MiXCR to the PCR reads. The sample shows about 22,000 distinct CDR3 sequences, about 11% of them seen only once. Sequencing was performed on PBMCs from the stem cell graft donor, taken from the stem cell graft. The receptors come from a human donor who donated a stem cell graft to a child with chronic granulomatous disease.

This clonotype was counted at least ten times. Here the CDR3 DNA reads TGTGCCAGCAGCCCCCGACAGGGTGCTAGCGGGGAGCTGTTTTTT. This gives the protein CASSPRQGASGELFF. The gene calls are TRBV11-2 and TRBJ2-2; 7 bases agree with TRBD1. Germline CDR1 reads SGHAT; CDR2 reads FQNNGV. This CDR3 region has 15 residues. V was clipped by 5 bases and J by 7 bases; unmatched bases: 10.

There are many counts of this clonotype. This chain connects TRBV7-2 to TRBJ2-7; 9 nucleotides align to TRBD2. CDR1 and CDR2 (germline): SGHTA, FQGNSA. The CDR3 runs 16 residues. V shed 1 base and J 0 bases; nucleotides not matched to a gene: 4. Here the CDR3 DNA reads TGTGCCAGCAGCTTAGGAGCGGGGGGATACTCCTACGAGCAGTACTTC. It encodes CASSLGAGGYSYEQYF.

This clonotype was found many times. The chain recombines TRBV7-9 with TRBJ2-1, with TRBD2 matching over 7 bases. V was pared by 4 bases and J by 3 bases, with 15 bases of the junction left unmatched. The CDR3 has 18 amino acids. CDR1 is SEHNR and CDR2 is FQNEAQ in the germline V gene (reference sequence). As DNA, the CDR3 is TGTGCCAGCAGCTCGGAAATTGGTCGGGGGAGGGACTACAATGAGCAGTTCTTC. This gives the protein CASSSEIGRGRDYNEQFF.

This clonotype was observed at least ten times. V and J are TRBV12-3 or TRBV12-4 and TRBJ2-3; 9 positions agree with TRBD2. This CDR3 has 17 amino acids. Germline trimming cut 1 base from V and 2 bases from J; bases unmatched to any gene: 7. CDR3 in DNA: TGTGCCAGCAGTTTAGATAAGAGACTAGCGGACACAGATACGCAGTATTTT. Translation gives CASSLDKRLADTDTQYF.

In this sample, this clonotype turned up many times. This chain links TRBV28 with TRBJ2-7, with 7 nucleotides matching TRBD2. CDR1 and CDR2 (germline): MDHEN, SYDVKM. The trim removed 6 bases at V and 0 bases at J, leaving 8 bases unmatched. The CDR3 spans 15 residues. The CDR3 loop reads CASSPGGGLSYEQYF. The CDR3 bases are TGTGCCAGCAGCCCCGGGGGAGGGCTCTCCTACGAGCAGTACTTC.

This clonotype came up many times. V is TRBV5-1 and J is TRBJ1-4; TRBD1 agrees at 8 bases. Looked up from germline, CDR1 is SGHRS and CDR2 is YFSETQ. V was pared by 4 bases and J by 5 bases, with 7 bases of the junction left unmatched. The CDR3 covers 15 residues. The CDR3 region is CASSEDRGLNEKLFF. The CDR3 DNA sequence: TGCGCCAGCAGCGAAGACAGGGGCCTAAATGAAAAACTGTTTTTT.